These 30 T cell receptor beta chains were all obtained from the same sample, sequenced in a study of cytomegalovirus exposure and HLA in healthy donors. This table comes from immunoSEQ multiplex PCR, and its TCRdb copy is limited to in-frame clones, with some not included. Among 150,000 or so clones listed, approximately 86% were seen once. The source material was PBMCs. All receptors come from a man aged 18 to 29 in good health and CMV-seropositive.

The chain links TRBV29-1 to TRBJ2-2, with 7 nucleotides matching TRBD1. Germline CDR1 is SQVTM and CDR2 is ANQGSEA. CDR3 size: 15 residues. V shed 5 bases and J 2 bases; nucleotides not matched to a gene: 8. CDR3 region: CSVLRQGQNTGELFF. The CDR3 coding sequence is TGCAGCGTTCTGAGACAGGGCCAAAACACCGGGGAGCTGTTTTTT.

This clone turned up a few times. The CDR3 bases are TGTGCCAGCAGCTTAGCGGACAGGGGACCAACTGAAGCTTTCTTT. Translated, it gives CASSLADRGPTEAFF. J is TRBJ1-1 and V is TRBV7-9, with 9 nucleotides matching TRBD1. This CDR3 is built from 15 residues. Germline V gives CDR1 SEHNR, CDR2 FQNEAQ (reference sequence). V shed 0 bases, J shed 5 bases, and the junction held 4 bases outside the gene matches. The full variable domain, rest sourced from reference TRBV7-9 and TRBJ1-1, is DTGVSQNPRHKITKRGQNVTFRCDPISEHNRLYWYRQTLGQGPEFLTYFQNEAQLEKSRLLSDRFSAERPKGSFSTLEIQRTEQGDSAMYLCASSLADRGPTEAFFGQGTRLTVV.

V and J are TRBV6-6 and TRBJ1-1; D is uncertain. Germline values: CDR1 MNHNY, CDR2 SVGAGI (reference sequence). This CDR3 is built from 15 residues. V was pared by 7 bases and J by 1 base, with 16 bases between. CDR3 residues: CASIPGRGRNTEAFF. The CDR3 DNA reads as TGTGCCAGCATCCCCGGTCGGGGAAGGAACACTGAAGCTTTCTTT.

The genes are TRBV5-1 and TRBJ1-1; D ambiguous. The V gene lost 1 base and the J gene lost 5 bases, with 18 bases spanning the gap. Germline values: CDR1 SGHRS, CDR2 YFSETQ. CDR3 length: 16 amino acids. The CDR3 protein is CASSLHTPREGTEAFF. CDR3 in DNA: TGCGCCAGCAGCTTGCATACACCGCGGGAGGGAACTGAAGCTTTCTTT.

This chain links TRBV6-5 with TRBJ1-1, with 7 bases fitting TRBD1. J was trimmed by 0 bases and V by 6 bases; bases with no gene match: 4. This CDR3 has 14 amino acids. The germline V gene encodes CDR1 MNHEY and CDR2 SVGAGI. As DNA, the CDR3 is TGTGCCAGCAGCCCCGGGACAGTGAACACTGAAGCTTTCTTT. It yields the protein CASSPGTVNTEAFF.

CDR3 nucleotide sequence: TGTGCCAGCACCCTTAGGTGGGGGACTAGCGGGGAGTACGAGCAGTACTTC. Translated, it gives CASTLRWGTSGEYEQYF. The J gene is TRBJ2-7, the V gene TRBV11-2, with 13 nucleotides matching TRBD2. From germline, CDR1 is SGHAT and CDR2 FQNNGV. Losses at the gene ends were 7 bases for V and 4 bases for J; bases not matched to a gene: 13. The CDR3 is 17 residues long. The variable domain in full, completed from reference TRBV11-2 and TRBJ2-7, reads EAGVAQSPRYKIIEKRQSVAFWCNPISGHATLYWYQQILGQGPKLLIQFQNNGVVDDSQLPKDRFSAERLKGVDSTLKIQPAKLEDSAVYLCASTLRWGTSGEYEQYFGPGTRLTVT.

This clone was counted a single time. The chain couples TRBV11-1 to TRBJ1-1; tentatively, D is TRBD1 (6 bases). Germline assignment: CDR1 SGHAT and CDR2 FQDESV (reference sequence). The length of the CDR3 is 17 residues. V lost 2 bases, J lost 1 base, and 17 bases lay in between. The DNA of the CDR3 is TGTGCCAGCAGCTTACTCCCGCAGGGGATATCGAACACTGAAGCTTTCTTT. It translates to CASSLLPQGISNTEAFF.

The chain employs TRBV6-1 and TRBJ2-1; D is possibly TRBD1 (6 bases). Trimming cost V 8 bases and J 0 bases, with 14 bases left between them. Germline V lookup: CDR1 MNHNS, CDR2 SASEGT. This CDR3 spans 15 amino acids. The CDR3 protein is CASGIDRSSYNEQFF. CDR3 nucleotide sequence: TGTGCCAGCGGGATCGACAGGAGCTCCTACAATGAGCAGTTCTTC.

The J gene is TRBJ2-1, the V gene TRBV5-4; 8 nucleotides agree with TRBD1. The CDR3 sequence is 16 residues long. After removal of 2 bases from V and 9 bases from J, the junction contained 13 bases not matched to a gene. Germline V gene data show CDR1 as SGHNT and CDR2 as YYREEE (reference sequence). The DNA for the CDR3 is TGTGCCAGCAGCTTCCCGGACAGGGCAAAGAACGGTGAGCAGTTCTTC. It encodes CASSFPDRAKNGEQFF.

The gene calls are TRBV7-2 and TRBJ2-5; D might be TRBD2 (7 bases). The germline gives CDR1 SGHTA, CDR2 FQGNSA. This CDR3 contains 14 residues. V was cut by 2 bases and J by 4 bases, with 11 bases left in between. The CDR3 region has the DNA TGTGCCAGCAGCTTACGGGGGGCGGGAGAGACCCAGTACTTC. This sequence encodes CASSLRGAGETQYF.

This clone was counted a single time. The gene calls are TRBV9 and TRBJ2-1; 10 nucleotides align to TRBD2. From germline, CDR1 is SGDLS and CDR2 YYNGEE. The length of the CDR3 is 15 residues. Trimming removed 3 bases from V and 9 bases from J; junction bases left unmatched: 9. CDR3 bases: TGTGCCAGCAGCGGACTTGCTAGCGGGGGTGGTGAGCAGTTCTTC. It codes for CASSGLASGGGEQFF.

The chain recombines TRBV27 with TRBJ2-1, with TRBD1 matching 10 bases. With 2 bases clipped from V and 3 bases from J, the junction kept 7 bases outside the gene matches. The CDR3 covers 17 residues. Per the germline V gene, CDR1 is MNHEY and CDR2 is SMNVEV (reference sequence). CDR3 sequence: CASSLITGTGDYNEQFF. The CDR3, as DNA: TGTGCCAGCAGTTTAATTACCGGGACAGGGGACTACAATGAGCAGTTCTTC.

The chain combines TRBV5-1 with TRBJ2-5; D unresolved. CDR3 length equals 12 residues. V was pared by 2 bases and J by 3 bases, with 5 bases between. Germline V gene data show CDR1 as SGHRS and CDR2 as YFSETQ. The CDR3 DNA reads as TGCGCCAGCAGCTTCCCCGAAGAGACCCAGTACTTC. Its translation: CASSFPEETQYF.

This clone was observed once. The V gene is TRBV4-1, the J gene TRBJ1-1; 11 positions match TRBD1. CDR3 size: 19 residues. The trim removed 3 bases at V and 0 bases at J, leaving 12 bases unmatched. Germline V gives CDR1 MGHRA, CDR2 YSYEKL. The CDR3: CASSQKPGQGVLMNTEAFF. The CDR3 DNA sequence: TGCGCCAGCAGCCAGAAACCGGGACAGGGGGTCCTGATGAACACTGAAGCTTTCTTT.

The V call is TRBV7-2, the J call TRBJ1-3; 7 bases agree with TRBD1. The J segment lost 3 bases and the V segment lost 5 bases, leaving 7 bases of the junction unmatched. CDR1 SGHTA and CDR2 FQGNSA come from the germline V gene. This CDR3 spans 15 amino acids. The CDR3 here is CASSQGGAHGNTIYF. CDR3 DNA: TGTGCCAGCAGCCAGGGGGGCGCGCATGGAAACACCATATATTTT.

V usage is TRBV9 and J usage is TRBJ1-1; 8 bases match TRBD1. CDR3 size: 13 residues. V shed 4 bases, J shed 3 bases, and the junction held 2 bases outside the gene matches. Germline CDR1 and CDR2: SGDLS and YYNGEE. CDR3 nucleotide sequence: TGTGCCAGCAGCCCACAGGGGGACACTGAAGCTTTCTTT. Translation: CASSPQGDTEAFF.

In this sample, this clone turned up once. This chain uses TRBV11-2 with TRBJ2-1; 11 nucleotides match TRBD2. CDR3 length equals 15 residues. Trimming at V came to 1 base and at J to 4 bases, leaving 0 bases not matched to a gene. Germline V gene sequence: CDR1 SGHAT, CDR2 FQNNGV. Here the CDR3 DNA reads TGTGCCAGCAGCTTAGTAGCGGGAGGGTACAATGAGCAGTTCTTC. Translating gives CASSLVAGGYNEQFF.

This sequence joins TRBV5-1 and TRBJ1-2; TRBD1 matches 7 bases. This CDR3 has 15 amino acids. The V segment lost 4 bases and the J segment 4 bases; nucleotides outside the gene matches: 10. Germline V gene data show CDR1 as SGHRS and CDR2 as YFSETQ. The DNA of the CDR3 is TGCGCCAGCAGCCTAGGGACAGTGGGAGGCTATGGCTACACCTTC. This codes for CASSLGTVGGYGYTF.

This chain connects TRBV7-9 to TRBJ1-2; D gene uncertain. V lost 7 bases to trimming and J lost 2 bases, with 14 bases between them. Germline V gene data show CDR1 as SEHNR and CDR2 as FQNEAQ (reference sequence). CDR3 size: 14 residues. For the CDR3, the DNA is TGTGCCAGCACTGTCCTGGCGGAGAACTATGGCTACACCTTC. Translating gives CASTVLAENYGYTF.

For this clone: Other DNA sequences in this specimen translate into the identical CDR3. The chain is built from TRBV4-3 and TRBJ2-5, with a possible D match to TRBD2 (5 bases). CDR3 length: 16 amino acids. The V and J ends lost 4 bases and 5 bases respectively, with 20 bases between them. Germline V CDR1 and CDR2: LGHNA, YSLEER. The CDR3 DNA is TGCGCCAGCAGCCCCCGTGGGCGAGGAGGTGGGGAGACCCAGTACTTC. Residues: CASSPRGRGGGETQYF.

In this sample, this clone turned up once. The chain employs TRBV6-5 and TRBJ2-7, with 9 bases matching TRBD1. The CDR3 length is 15 residues. The junction had 10 bases not matched to a gene; V was cut back by 7 bases and J by 3 bases. Looked up from germline, CDR1 is MNHEY and CDR2 is SVGAGI. In DNA, the CDR3 is TGTGCCAGCACTCCCCCGGGACAGGGTTTCTACGAGCAGTACTTC. Its protein product is CASTPPGQGFYEQYF.

This clone was counted a few times. J is TRBJ1-2 and V is TRBV13; TRBD1 agrees at 10 bases. This CDR3 spans 15 amino acids. After removal of 4 bases from V and 2 bases from J, the junction contained 4 bases not matched to a gene. The germline CDR1 and CDR2 sequences are PRHDT and FYEKMQ (reference sequence). The CDR3 DNA reads TGTGCCAGCAGCTCGGGACAGGGGACCAACTATGGCTACACCTTC. Amino acid sequence: CASSSGQGTNYGYTF. The full variable domain, in which reference TRBV13 and TRBJ1-2 provide the parts outside the CDR3, is AAGVIQSPRHLIKEKRETATLKCYPIPRHDTVYWYQQGPGQDPQFLISFYEKMQSDKGSIPDRFSAQQFSDYHSELNMSSLELGDSALYFCASSSGQGTNYGYTFGSGTRLTVV.

This clone came up a few times. The V call is TRBV6-5, the J call TRBJ2-7; tentative D call: TRBD2 (6 bases). Germline V gene data show CDR1 as MNHEY and CDR2 as SVGAGI. Trimming took 6 bases from V and 9 from J, leaving 21 bases between them. The CDR3 runs to 14 residues. CDR3: CASRLTAGSGRQYF. The CDR3 region has the DNA TGTGCCAGCAGACTGACGGCGGGATCGGGGCGGCAGTACTTC.

V gene TRBV4-3 combines with J gene TRBJ2-2, with 7 bases fitting TRBD1. V shed 1 base and J 0 bases; nucleotides not matched to a gene: 8. Germline V gene data show CDR1 as LGHNA and CDR2 as YSLEER. CDR3 size: 18 residues. CDR3 DNA sequence: TGCGCCAGCAGCCAAGCCCGGACAGGAGGTTCGAACACCGGGGAGCTGTTTTTT. Amino acids: CASSQARTGGSNTGELFF.

This rearrangement joins TRBV27 to TRBJ2-5; D perhaps matches TRBD1 (5 bases). V dropped 3 bases and J dropped 1 base, with 9 bases sitting between them. The germline CDR1 and CDR2 sequences are MNHEY and SMNVEV (reference sequence). The CDR3 covers 14 residues. The DNA for the CDR3 is TGTGCCAGCAGTTTCAGGGCCTTCCAAGAGACCCAGTACTTC. It is translated as CASSFRAFQETQYF.

For this clone: At one end the junction does not follow the germline gene, possibly because of a read error. The V call is TRBV4-3, the J call TRBJ2-6; TRBD1 agrees at 9 bases. The germline V gene encodes CDR1 LGHNA and CDR2 YSLEER. The CDR3 is 13 amino acids. The CDR3 DNA reads TGCGCCAGCAGCCAGACAGGGGGCAACGTCCTGACTTTC. It encodes CASSQTGGNVLTF.

V is TRBV30 and J is TRBJ1-2; 7 bases match TRBD1. CDR3 length: 14 amino acids. J lost 8 bases, V lost 2 bases, and 11 bases had no gene match. Per the germline V gene, CDR1 is GTSNPN and CDR2 is SVGIG (reference sequence). In DNA form, the CDR3 reads TGTGCCTGGAGTACACAGACAGGGTCAGGAGGCTACACCTTC. Protein sequence: CAWSTQTGSGGYTF.

The rearrangement joins TRBV5-1 to TRBJ2-2; 10 nucleotides line up with TRBD1. V gave up 3 bases and J gave up 3 bases; unmatched junction bases: 8. The CDR3 extends over 17 amino acids. In germline, CDR1 is SGHRS, CDR2 YFSETQ. CDR3 DNA sequence: TGCGCCAGCAGCTCACGCCGACAGGGGGCACACACCGGGGAGCTGTTTTTT. It specifies CASSSRRQGAHTGELFF.

This clone turned up a few times. The chain carries TRBV7-2 and TRBJ2-7; TRBD2 matches 9 bases. Germline V gives CDR1 SGHTA, CDR2 FQGNSA. The CDR3 is 15 amino acids. Trimming at V came to 1 base and at J to 7 bases, leaving 8 bases not matched to a gene. CDR3 DNA sequence: TGTGCCAGCAGCTTAGACTTTGCGGGGGGGCTAGAGCAGTACTTC. Translation: CASSLDFAGGLEQYF.

V and J are TRBV7-9 and TRBJ2-2; D uncertain. V shed 2 bases and J shed 5 bases, with 6 bases lying between them. CDR1 is SEHNR, CDR2 FQNEAQ, per germline (reference sequence). The CDR3 extends over 13 amino acids. This CDR3 reads CASSLSVTGELFF. CDR3 sequence (DNA): TGTGCCAGCAGCTTATCCGTAACCGGGGAGCTGTTTTTT. Drawing the rest from reference TRBV7-9 and TRBJ2-2, the complete variable domain is DTGVSQNPRHKITKRGQNVTFRCDPISEHNRLYWYRQTLGQGPEFLTYFQNEAQLEKSRLLSDRFSAERPKGSFSTLEIQRTEQGDSAMYLCASSLSVTGELFFGEGSRLTVL.